A single sample is the source of the 21 T cell receptor beta chains below, sequenced in a study of control samples from healthy donors and cancer patients. Data came from immunoSEQ multiplex PCR; TCRdb stores just in-frame clones and leaves some out. The table lists approximately 130,000 clones, 87% of them singletons. The sample taken for sequencing was blood. These receptors were obtained from a man between 60 and 75 years old in good health.

This sequence joins TRBV19 and TRBJ1-5; TRBD1 matches 8 bases. V lost 6 bases and J lost 2; bases outside the gene matches: 9. There are 16 residues in the CDR3. The germline V gene has CDR1 LNHDA and CDR2 SQIVND (reference sequence). This CDR3 is CASSPGTGERNQPQHF. CDR3 sequence (DNA): TGTGCCAGTAGCCCCGGGACAGGCGAACGCAATCAGCCCCAGCATTTT.

The V gene is TRBV5-1, the J gene TRBJ2-5, with TRBD2 as a possible D gene (6 bases). The CDR3 is 15 amino acids. Trimming stripped 0 bases from V and 3 bases from J, with 12 bases between. Germline V gene lookup returns CDR1 SGHRS and CDR2 YFSETQ. Written as DNA, the CDR3 is TGCGCCAGCAGCTTGGCCTGGGGAGGAGAAGAGACCCAGTACTTC. Protein product: CASSLAWGGEETQYF.

Here the CDR3 DNA reads TGTGCCAGCAGCTTAACCCCGGAGGGAGGGACACCTGGAGATGGCTACACCTTC. This codes for CASSLTPEGGTPGDGYTF. This chain joins TRBV7-3 and TRBJ1-2, with a possible D match to TRBD1 (6 bases). The germline CDR1 and CDR2 sequences are SGHTA and FQGTGA. CDR3 size: 18 residues. The ends were cut back, 0 bases at V and 6 bases at J, with 23 bases in the middle. Based on the CDR3 plus reference TRBV7-3 and TRBJ1-2, the full variable domain is GAGVSQTPSNKVTEKGKYVELRCDPISGHTALYWYRQSLGQGPEFLIYFQGTGAADDSGLPNDRFFAVRPEGSVSTLKIQRTERGDSAVYLCASSLTPEGGTPGDGYTFGSGTRLTVV.

The rearrangement links TRBV9 to TRBJ1-1; 9 bases match TRBD1. Germline V CDR1 and CDR2: SGDLS, YYNGEE. J lost 3 bases, V lost 4 bases, and 7 bases had no gene match. CDR3 length: 15 residues. CDR3 residues: CASSFRDRVDTEAFF. CDR3 nucleotide sequence: TGTGCCAGCAGCTTCCGGGACAGGGTGGACACTGAAGCTTTCTTT.

The chain employs TRBV27 and TRBJ1-1; unclear D gene. The CDR3 has 15 residues. Germline CDR1 is MNHEY and CDR2 is SMNVEV (reference sequence). Trimming left V 2 bases short and J 5 bases short, with 15 bases between. The CDR3 coding sequence is TGTGCCAGCAGTTTAAAATCGGTGGGAAAAACTGAAGCTTTCTTT. Its protein product is CASSLKSVGKTEAFF.

This sequence joins TRBV5-1 and TRBJ2-7; no clear D gene. Trimming left V 3 bases short and J 0 bases short, with 7 bases between. Germline assignment: CDR1 SGHRS and CDR2 YFSETQ. The CDR3 covers 13 residues. CDR3 bases: TGCGCCAGCAGCTCATTGAGCTCCTACGAGCAGTACTTC. Translation: CASSSLSSYEQYF. Looking up the rest from reference TRBV5-1 and TRBJ2-7 gives the full variable domain: KAGVTQTPRYLIKTRGQQVTLSCSPISGHRSVSWYQQTPGQGLQFLFEYFSETQRNKGNFPGRFSGRQFSNSRSEMNVSTLELGDSALYLCASSSLSSYEQYFGPGTRLTVT.

This clone was counted between two and nine times. Different DNA sequences within this sample yield the same CDR3. The genes are TRBV7-2 and TRBJ1-3; D perhaps matches TRBD1 (6 bases). The germline V gene encodes CDR1 SGHTA and CDR2 FQGNSA. Trimming removed 1 base at V and 1 base at J, with 8 bases between. The CDR3 totals 15 residues. The CDR3, as DNA: TGTGCCAGCAGCTTAGGAGGGGGATCTGGAAACACCATATATTTT. Encoded protein: CASSLGGGSGNTIYF.

The chain has TRBV7-6 and TRBJ2-5; D is unresolved. The CDR3 sequence is 13 residues long. Between the trimmed V and J ends, which lost 3 bases and 4 bases, there was a span of 9 bases. The V gene's germline CDR1 is SGHVS and CDR2 FNYEAQ. The CDR3 region has the DNA TGTGCCAGCAGCTTCCGGGCTTTAGAGACCCAGTACTTC. This gives the protein CASSFRALETQYF.

The chain joins TRBV11-2 to TRBJ1-1; 8 bases fit TRBD1. Germline V gives CDR1 SGHAT, CDR2 FQNNGV. The CDR3 sequence is 14 residues long. V shed 5 bases, J shed 5 bases, and the junction held 7 bases outside the gene matches. CDR3 nucleotide sequence: TGTGCCAGCAGCAACCAGGGGGCGCGGACTGAAGCTTTCTTT. This translates into CASSNQGARTEAFF.

This sequence joins TRBV28 and TRBJ2-7; no clear D gene. Trimming removed 2 bases from V and 9 bases from J, with 11 bases in between. Per germline, CDR1 MDHEN and CDR2 SYDVKM. The CDR3 has 12 amino acids. This CDR3 is CASSLGPGGQYF. DNA of the CDR3: TGTGCCAGCAGTTTAGGGCCAGGCGGGCAGTACTTC.

The V gene is TRBV4-1, the J gene TRBJ1-2, with a weak D call TRBD1 (5 bases). V lost 4 bases, J lost 3 bases, and 18 bases lay in between. This CDR3 is 16 amino acids long. Germline CDR1 and CDR2: MGHRA and YSYEKL. The DNA of the CDR3 is TGCGCCAGCAGCCCCTACTTCAGGACACGGGACTATGGCTACACCTTC. Amino acids: CASSPYFRTRDYGYTF.

The chain combines TRBV6-2 or TRBV6-3 with TRBJ1-4; unclear D gene. The CDR3 has 11 amino acids. The V gene lost 6 bases and the J gene lost 12 bases, with 11 bases spanning the gap. Germline lookup yields CDR1 MNHEY and CDR2 SVGEGT. The CDR3 DNA reads as TGTGCCAGCAGCTGGGGTTGGGAACTGTTTTTT. Amino acid sequence: CASSWGWELFF.

The gene calls are TRBV27 and TRBJ2-3; D not resolved. Germline values: CDR1 MNHEY, CDR2 SMNVEV (reference sequence). This CDR3 has 11 residues. V was pared by 4 bases and J by 2 bases, with 1 base between. CDR3 region: CASSSTDTQYF. CDR3 nucleotides: TGTGCCAGCAGTTCCACAGATACGCAGTATTTT.

The V gene is TRBV9, the J gene TRBJ1-2; 7 bases fit TRBD1. The CDR3 totals 15 residues. Germline V gives CDR1 SGDLS, CDR2 YYNGEE. Unmatched junction bases numbered 9, after V lost 0 bases and J lost 7 bases. CDR3 DNA: TGTGCCAGCAGCGTAGAGGAAGGGGGCCTGGGTGGCTACACCTTC. Residues: CASSVEEGGLGGYTF.

The rearrangement links TRBV29-1 to TRBJ2-3; TRBD2 matches at 12 bases. The CDR3 sequence is 17 residues long. CDR1 and CDR2 from the germline V gene are SQVTM and ANQGSEA. V was clipped by 6 bases and J by 8 bases; unmatched bases: 18. CDR3 protein: CSVSLPSGGVAIGTQYF. In DNA form, the CDR3 reads TGCAGCGTCTCCCTCCCTAGCGGGGGGGTGGCTATCGGTACGCAGTATTTT.

The V gene is TRBV28, the J gene TRBJ2-4; 8 bases line up with TRBD1. The junction had 8 bases not matched to a gene; V was cut back by 5 bases and J by 5 bases. The CDR3 totals 15 residues. Looked up from germline, CDR1 is MDHEN and CDR2 is SYDVKM. CDR3 sequence reads: CASSLIGQGENIQYF. CDR3 sequence (DNA): TGTGCCAGCAGTCTAATTGGACAGGGAGAAAACATTCAGTACTTC.

This chain links TRBV28 with TRBJ1-6; 7 bases fit TRBD1. Germline trimming cut 5 bases from V and 10 bases from J; bases unmatched to any gene: 8. Germline V CDR1 and CDR2: MDHEN, SYDVKM. This CDR3 has 14 residues. The CDR3 protein is CASSPRQGPSPLHF. CDR3 bases: TGTGCCAGCAGTCCGAGACAGGGTCCGTCACCCCTCCACTTT.

This clone occurred once. The chain recombines TRBV28 with TRBJ2-1, with a tentative D call TRBD2 (7 bases). There are 14 residues in the CDR3. V was cut by 4 bases and J by 6 bases, with 13 bases left in between. Germline-derived CDR1 and CDR2 are MDHEN and SYDVKM. CDR3 nucleotide sequence: TGTGCCAGCAGTTGGCGGGGGCAGGGCAATGAGCAGTTCTTC. It is translated as CASSWRGQGNEQFF.

V usage is TRBV12-3 or TRBV12-4 and J usage is TRBJ1-3; D not resolved. The ends were cut back, 6 bases at V and 6 bases at J, with 12 bases in the middle. The CDR3 loop spans 13 amino acids. This CDR3 is CASSVSKANTIYF. The CDR3 DNA follows: TGTGCCAGCAGCGTCTCCAAGGCAAACACCATATATTTT.

This chain connects TRBV7-8 to TRBJ1-3; D call uncertain. Trimming pared 0 bases from V and 4 bases from J, leaving 4 bases between. The CDR3 is 13 amino acids. Per the germline V gene, CDR1 is SGHVS and CDR2 is FQNEAQ. CDR3 bases: TGTGCCAGCAGCTTAGCGTTAGGAAACACCATATATTTT. It translates to CASSLALGNTIYF.

The chain carries TRBV2 and TRBJ2-4; 8 bases map to TRBD1. V was pared by 4 bases and J by 3 bases, with 8 bases of the junction left unmatched. Germline-derived CDR1 and CDR2 are SNHLY and FYNNEI. This CDR3 comprises 16 residues. The CDR3 loop reads CASSGRRGQGKNIQYF. The CDR3 region has the DNA TGTGCCAGCAGTGGCCGCAGGGGGCAGGGCAAAAACATTCAGTACTTC.